One TCR beta chain is described in this entry. No antigen is known for it. As originally analysed: ImmunoSEQ yielded junction-only sequences lacking quality scores, so filtering differed. TCRdb keeps only in-frame clones here, not all; method: immunoSEQ multiplex PCR. V and J calls plus clone size are reproduced from that table; the DNA served to infer D and trimming. Among roughly 110,000 clones, about 63% were seen once, and the ten largest hold about 22%. Germline CDR1 is MDHEN and CDR2 is SYDVKM. The CDR3 totals 17 residues. J was trimmed by 5 bases and V by 4 bases; bases with no gene match: 11. The sample belongs to a study of shared clonotypes between healthy human individuals. Study overall: CD4 naive and CD4 memory each took three plates per donor, while CD8 naive took two and CD8 memory one.

Study findings and constraints: Estimated clonotype richness was generally higher in naive than memory subsets.

The source of this sequence is a woman in her twenties or thirties in good health. The rearrangement uses TRBV28 and TRBJ2-5; the match to TRBD2 covers 12 bases. Sequences were obtained from memory CD8+ T cells sorted from blood. Subset: CD45RO+ cells pooled with CCR7-negative TemRA cells. The CDR3: CASSSRLAGAPGETQYF. The CDR3 DNA reads TGTGCCAGCAGTTCGAGACTAGCGGGAGCCCCAGGGGAGACCCAGTACTTC. Complete variable domain (other parts from reference TRBV28 and TRBJ2-5): DVKVTQSSRYLVKRTGEKVFLECVQDMDHENMFWYRQDPGLGLRLIYFSYDVKMKEKGDIPEGYSVSREKKERFSLILESASTNQTSMYLCASSSRLAGAPGETQYFGPGTRLLVL.